This T cell receptor beta chain derives from a study of cytomegalovirus exposure and HLA in healthy donors. The study's findings and limits: Cytomegalovirus association was assigned to more than 150 TCR beta chains.

Sequencing was performed with immunoSEQ multiplex PCR; in TCRdb, only in-frame clones are kept and a portion is missing. The data hold some 150,000 clones, with 88% observed a single time. As to this clone: Its specificity is not known.

The CDR3 spans 12 residues. Germline-derived CDR1 and CDR2 are MNHEY and SMNVEV (reference sequence). V dropped 8 bases and J dropped 7 bases, with 15 bases sitting between them. This TCR was sampled from a man younger than 30 in good health and CMV-seronegative. Material: PBMCs. The V and J genes are TRBV27 and TRBJ2-7; a weak D match, TRBD2 (6 bases). The CDR3 sequence is CASFSTSAEQYF. The DNA of the CDR3 is TGTGCCAGCTTCTCGACTAGTGCAGAGCAGTACTTC.